This T cell receptor (beta chain) was sequenced during a study of cytomegalovirus exposure and HLA in healthy donors. The CDR3 has 11 amino acids. The germline V gene has CDR1 DFQATT and CDR2 SNEGSKA (reference sequence). Trimming cost V 6 bases and J 7 bases, with 12 bases left between them. Vbeta (60) and Jbeta (13) primers were used in the PCR. In the original analysis: Later, roughly 77 million unique TCR beta chains were counted in an analysis, and roughly 11 million of them were shared. Profiled with immunoSEQ multiplex PCR; TCRdb holds only in-frame clones, not every one. The DNA gave D and trimming, while V, J and clone size come from that table. This sample yields 100,000 to 150,000 clones, of which about four fifths are seen a single time; 5% to 6.5% belongs to the top ten. A note on this clone: Antigen specificity is unknown.

The study's findings and limits: Follow-up analysis found HLA locus-dependent TCR association rates, highest for DRB1 and lowest for HLA-C. As was reported, the HLA-A and HLA-B alleles of most subjects were accurately predicted from TCR beta sequences. TCR beta V segments were, for the most part, productive about 87% or about 30% of the time in an earlier analysis.

Sequenced material: PBMCs. The J gene is TRBJ2-5, the V gene TRBV20-1; a weak D match, TRBD1 (6 bases). The sequence was obtained from a man younger than 45 in good health and CMV-seronegative. CDR3 DNA: TGCAGTGCGAACAGGGCAGGGACCCAGTACTTC. It translates to CSANRAGTQYF.